These 5 T cell receptor beta chains originate from one sample sequenced in a study of cytomegalovirus exposure and HLA in healthy donors. PCR involved 60 Vbeta and 13 Jbeta primers. Generated by immunoSEQ multiplex PCR, the TCRdb table keeps only in-frame clones and is missing some. The repertoire holds approximately 160,000 clones, roughly four fifths seen once, with 4.8% in the top ten. Sequenced input: PBMCs. Receptor source: a girl aged 10-17 years in good health and CMV-seropositive.

This chain joins TRBV5-8 and TRBJ2-5; 8 bases are a match to TRBD1. J lost 5 bases, V lost 4 bases, and 13 bases had no gene match. CDR3 length: 16 amino acids. CDR1 and CDR2 from the germline V gene are SGHTS and YDEGEE. This CDR3 is CASSGGRGLIGETQYF. The CDR3 DNA reads as TGTGCCAGCAGCGGCGGCAGGGGGCTTATCGGGGAGACCCAGTACTTC.

The chain carries TRBV7-8 and TRBJ1-4, with unresolved D. Germline CDR1 is SGHVS and CDR2 is FQNEAQ. Trimming removed 1 base from V and 4 bases from J, with 10 bases in between. CDR3 length: 15 residues. CDR3: CASSLVVGSNEKLFF. In nucleotides, the CDR3 is TGTGCCAGCAGCTTAGTGGTCGGGAGTAATGAAAAACTGTTTTTT.

The V gene is TRBV6-5, the J gene TRBJ2-7; 11 bases fit TRBD2. Germline V gene data show CDR1 as MNHEY and CDR2 as SVGAGI. The CDR3 has 16 residues. With 0 bases clipped from V and 3 bases from J, the junction kept 4 bases outside the gene matches. DNA of the CDR3: TGTGCCAGCAGTTACTCGGGACTAGCGGCATACTACGAGCAGTACTTC. Amino acid sequence: CASSYSGLAAYYEQYF.

CDR3 amino acids: CASSLSAGAYEQYF. DNA of the CDR3: TGTGCCAGCAGTTTATCGGCAGGGGCCTACGAGCAGTACTTC. The chain recombines TRBV27 with TRBJ2-7; D is perhaps TRBD1 (6 bases). Germline V lookup: CDR1 MNHEY, CDR2 SMNVEV (reference sequence). V dropped 0 bases and J dropped 2 bases, with 8 bases sitting between them. CDR3 size: 14 residues.

This clone has a handful of counts. The chain uses TRBV5-6 and TRBJ1-6; 9 bases map to TRBD1. Per the germline V gene, CDR1 is SGHDT and CDR2 is YYEEEE. V shed 5 bases and J 7 bases; nucleotides not matched to a gene: 4. CDR3 length: 14 residues. The CDR3 spells CASRRDRVNSPLHF. The CDR3 DNA follows: TGTGCCAGCAGGCGGGACAGGGTCAATTCACCCCTCCACTTT. Full variable domain (remainder filled in from reference TRBV5-6 and TRBJ1-6): DAGVTQSPTHLIKTRGQQVTLRCSPKSGHDTVSWYQQALGQGPQFIFQYYEEEERQRGNFPDRFSGHQFPNYSSELNVNALLLGDSALYLCASRRDRVNSPLHFGNGTRLTVT.